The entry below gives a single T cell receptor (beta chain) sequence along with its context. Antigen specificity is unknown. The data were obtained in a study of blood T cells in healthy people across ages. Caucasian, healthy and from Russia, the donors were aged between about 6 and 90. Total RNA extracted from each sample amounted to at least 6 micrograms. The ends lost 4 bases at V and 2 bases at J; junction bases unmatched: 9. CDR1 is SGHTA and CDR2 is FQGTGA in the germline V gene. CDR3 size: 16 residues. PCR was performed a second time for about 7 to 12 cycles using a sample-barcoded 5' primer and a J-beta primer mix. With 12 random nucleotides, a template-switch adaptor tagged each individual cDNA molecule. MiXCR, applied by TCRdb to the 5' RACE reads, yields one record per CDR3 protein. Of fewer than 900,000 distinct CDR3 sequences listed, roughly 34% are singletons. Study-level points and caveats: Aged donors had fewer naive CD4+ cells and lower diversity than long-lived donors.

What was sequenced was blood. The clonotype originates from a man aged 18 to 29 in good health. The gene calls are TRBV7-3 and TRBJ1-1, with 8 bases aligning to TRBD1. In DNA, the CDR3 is TGTGCCAGCAGCTCACATAATGACAGGGGCAACACTGAAGCTTTCTTT. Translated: CASSSHNDRGNTEAFF.